This is a list of T cell receptor beta chains from one sample in a study of shared clonotypes between healthy human individuals. Data came from immunoSEQ multiplex PCR; TCRdb stores just in-frame clones and leaves some out. Here the sample spans roughly 2,500,000 clones, roughly 93% being singletons. Source material: naive CD4+ T cells from PBMCs. Every receptor here comes from a man between 18 and 35 years old in good health. Some clones in this sample may be carry-over from other donors' samples. CDR3s include the opening cysteine and the closing phenylalanine or tryptophan. A D gene is named only where the DNA matches it firmly. Size is omitted from some rows. Given values are once, few, many or a class for expanded clones.

CDR3 DNA: TGTGCCAGCAGCTGGGGGGGGACCTCCTACGAGCAGTACTTC; CDR3 protein: CASSWGGTSYEQYF; D gene: TRBD2; clone size: .; J gene: TRBJ2-7; V gene: TRBV7-2
CDR3 DNA: TGTGCCAGCGATGACAGGGGGCGCGTCTGGAGCTATGGCTACACCTTC; CDR3 protein: CASDDRGRVWSYGYTF; D gene: TRBD1; clone size: .; J gene: TRBJ1-2; V gene: TRBV6-6
CDR3 DNA: TGTGCCAGCAGCCCCTGGGACGGCTTGAACACTGAAGCTTTCTTT; CDR3 protein: CASSPWDGLNTEAFF; D gene: .; clone size: .; J gene: TRBJ1-1; V gene: TRBV11-3
CDR3 DNA: TGTGCCAGCAGTGAAATTGGGTGGGAGACCCAGTACTTC; CDR3 protein: CASSEIGWETQYF; D gene: .; clone size: once; J gene: TRBJ2-5; V gene: TRBV2
CDR3 DNA: TGTGCCAGCACAGGACAGGGTAGTTCAGATACGCAGTATTTT; CDR3 protein: CASTGQGSSDTQYF; D gene: TRBD1; clone size: .; J gene: TRBJ2-3; V gene: TRBV28
CDR3 DNA: TGCGCCAGCAGCTTGGTCGGGAGCGGGGGCACAGATACGCAGTATTTT; CDR3 protein: CASSLVGSGGTDTQYF; D gene: TRBD2; clone size: .; J gene: TRBJ2-3; V gene: TRBV5-1
CDR3 DNA: TGTGCCAGCAGCGGGAGAGCAGGGACAGATACGCAGTATTTT; CDR3 protein: CASSGRAGTDTQYF; D gene: .; clone size: .; J gene: TRBJ2-3; V gene: TRBV5-4
CDR3 DNA: TGTGCCAGCAGCGCCCCGGGACTAATGTCTAACAATGAGCAGTTCTTC; CDR3 protein: CASSAPGLMSNNEQFF; D gene: TRBD2; clone size: .; J gene: TRBJ2-1; V gene: TRBV7-9
CDR3 DNA: TGCGCCAGCAGCCAAGGTAGCGGGAGGGTTGTCTACAATGAGCAGTTCTTC; CDR3 protein: CASSQGSGRVVYNEQFF; D gene: TRBD2; clone size: .; J gene: TRBJ2-1; V gene: TRBV4-3
CDR3 DNA: TGCAGCGCCTCCAGGGTTGGCAAAAACATTCAGTACTTC; CDR3 protein: CSASRVGKNIQYF; D gene: .; clone size: once; J gene: TRBJ2-4; V gene: TRBV29-1
CDR3 DNA: TGTGCCAGCAGGACCCCGGGTGCGATCAATGAGCAGTTCTTC; CDR3 protein: CASRTPGAINEQFF; D gene: .; clone size: .; J gene: TRBJ2-1; V gene: TRBV28
CDR3 DNA: TGTGCCAGCAGTTTTCGGCAGGTTTACTATGGCTACACCTTC; CDR3 protein: CASSFRQVYYGYTF; D gene: .; clone size: .; J gene: TRBJ1-2; V gene: TRBV28
CDR3 DNA: TGTGCCAGCAGCCTGGAAGCGGGAGGGCCGCGGGAGCAGTTCTTC; CDR3 protein: CASSLEAGGPREQFF; D gene: TRBD2; clone size: .; J gene: TRBJ2-1; V gene: TRBV11-2
CDR3 DNA: TGTGCCAGCAGCTCCCAGGGGCACGAGCAGTACTTC; CDR3 protein: CASSSQGHEQYF; D gene: .; clone size: once; J gene: TRBJ2-7; V gene: TRBV7-9
CDR3 DNA: TGTGCCAGCAGTGAACAGCGTGGAAACACCATATATTTT; CDR3 protein: CASSEQRGNTIYF; D gene: .; clone size: .; J gene: TRBJ1-3; V gene: TRBV6-1
CDR3 DNA: TGTGCAAGTCGCTTAAAGGGAAATAGCAATCAGCCCCAGCATTTT; CDR3 protein: CASRLKGNSNQPQHF; D gene: .; clone size: few; J gene: TRBJ1-5; V gene: TRBV12-2
CDR3 DNA: TGTGCCAGCAGCGTAGGGGGGTTACAGGGAACAGATGGCTACACCTTC; CDR3 protein: CASSVGGLQGTDGYTF; D gene: .; clone size: once; J gene: TRBJ1-2; V gene: TRBV9
CDR3 DNA: TGTGCCAGCAGCCTCTTTTCGGGGGCGAACACTGAAGCTTTCTTT; CDR3 protein: CASSLFSGANTEAFF; D gene: .; clone size: .; J gene: TRBJ1-1; V gene: TRBV5-4
CDR3 DNA: TGTGCCACACGACTGAGTCGGGAGGAGCAGTACTTC; CDR3 protein: CATRLSREEQYF; D gene: .; clone size: .; J gene: TRBJ2-7; V gene: TRBV10-3
CDR3 DNA: TGCGCCAGCAGCTTGGTGGCTAGCGGGAGGGTCGCAGATACGCAGTATTTT; CDR3 protein: CASSLVASGRVADTQYF; D gene: TRBD2; clone size: .; J gene: TRBJ2-3; V gene: TRBV5-1
CDR3 DNA: TGTGCCATCACCCCGGAAAGGGGCGCGCAAGAGACCCAGTACTTC; CDR3 protein: CAITPERGAQETQYF; D gene: .; clone size: .; J gene: TRBJ2-5; V gene: TRBV6-7
CDR3 DNA: TGTGCCTGGAGTCTGAGGAACACCGGGGAGCTGTTTTTT; CDR3 protein: CAWSLRNTGELFF; D gene: .; clone size: .; J gene: TRBJ2-2; V gene: TRBV30
CDR3 DNA: TGTGCCAGCAGCTTAGACAGGGTCTGGGCAGGGACATATTTT; CDR3 protein: CASSLDRVWAGTYF; D gene: .; clone size: .; J gene: TRBJ1-3; V gene: TRBV7-8
CDR3 DNA: TGCGCCAGCAGCTTAACAACAACTAATGAAAAACTGTTTTTT; CDR3 protein: CASSLTTTNEKLFF; D gene: .; clone size: .; J gene: TRBJ1-4; V gene: TRBV5-1
CDR3 DNA: TGTGCCAGCAGCTTAGATCGATCTACAGATACGCAGTATTTT; CDR3 protein: CASSLDRSTDTQYF; D gene: .; clone size: .; J gene: TRBJ2-3; V gene: TRBV11-2
CDR3 DNA: TGTGCCAGCAGCTTGGGGTCTAGGGAATTGGGCTACACCTTC; CDR3 protein: CASSLGSRELGYTF; D gene: .; clone size: .; J gene: TRBJ1-2; V gene: TRBV5-4
CDR3 DNA: TGTGCCAGCAGCTTAGCGTCTACCCGGGGGGCTAAAGGCTACACCTTC; CDR3 protein: CASSLASTRGAKGYTF; D gene: .; clone size: .; J gene: TRBJ1-2; V gene: TRBV7-9
CDR3 DNA: TGTGCCAGCAGTCGAGACGGGCCGGGGGCAAACATTCAGTACTTC; CDR3 protein: CASSRDGPGANIQYF; D gene: .; clone size: .; J gene: TRBJ2-4; V gene: TRBV7-9
CDR3 DNA: TGTGCCAGCAGTTACCAGGATGGAGAGACCCAGTACTTC; CDR3 protein: CASSYQDGETQYF; D gene: .; clone size: .; J gene: TRBJ2-5; V gene: TRBV6-6
CDR3 DNA: TGCGCCAGCAGCAGGGATTCTAGCGGGACCTACGAGCAGTACTTC; CDR3 protein: CASSRDSSGTYEQYF; D gene: TRBD2; clone size: .; J gene: TRBJ2-7; V gene: TRBV5-1
CDR3 DNA: TGTGCCAGCAGCCCCCTCGCTGATGGCTACACCTTC; CDR3 protein: CASSPLADGYTF; D gene: .; clone size: .; J gene: TRBJ1-2; V gene: TRBV28
CDR3 DNA: TGTGCCAGCAGCCAGGACGGCTACTATGGCTACACCTTC; CDR3 protein: CASSQDGYYGYTF; D gene: .; clone size: .; J gene: TRBJ1-2; V gene: TRBV6-5
CDR3 DNA: TGTGCCAGCAGTCCTCTAGCGGGAGGGCTCGGTGAGCAGTTCTTC; CDR3 protein: CASSPLAGGLGEQFF; D gene: TRBD2; clone size: .; J gene: TRBJ2-1; V gene: TRBV6-5
CDR3 DNA: TGTGCCACTAAAGACAGAACTGGGGCCAACGTCCTGACTTTC; CDR3 protein: CATKDRTGANVLTF; D gene: .; clone size: .; J gene: TRBJ2-6; V gene: TRBV10-3
CDR3 DNA: TGTGCCAGCAGCCAAGTCCTAGCGGGAGGATACACAGATACGCAGTATTTT; CDR3 protein: CASSQVLAGGYTDTQYF; D gene: TRBD2; clone size: .; J gene: TRBJ2-3; V gene: TRBV4-2
CDR3 DNA: TGCGCCAGCATGGGGGGGCCAGCTTACAATGAGCAGTTCTTC; CDR3 protein: CASMGGPAYNEQFF; D gene: .; clone size: .; J gene: TRBJ2-1; V gene: TRBV5-1
CDR3 DNA: TGTGCCTGGAGTCCTCGGAGCAATCAGCCCCAGCATTTT; CDR3 protein: CAWSPRSNQPQHF; D gene: .; clone size: .; J gene: TRBJ1-5; V gene: TRBV30
CDR3 DNA: TGTGCCAGCAGCTTGGACTCAGATACGCAGTATTTT; CDR3 protein: CASSLDSDTQYF; D gene: .; clone size: .; J gene: TRBJ2-3; V gene: TRBV7-9
CDR3 DNA: TGTGCCACCAGCAGAGACCGGATCTCTGGAAACACCATATATTTT; CDR3 protein: CATSRDRISGNTIYF; D gene: .; clone size: .; J gene: TRBJ1-3; V gene: TRBV15
CDR3 DNA: TGTGCCAGCAGGTTACAGAACAATGAGCAGTTCTTC; CDR3 protein: CASRLQNNEQFF; D gene: .; clone size: .; J gene: TRBJ2-1; V gene: TRBV7-3
CDR3 DNA: TGTGCCTGGGGGGCTAGGCGGCCAAATCTAAACTATGGCTACACCTTC; CDR3 protein: CAWGARRPNLNYGYTF; D gene: .; clone size: .; J gene: TRBJ1-2; V gene: TRBV30
CDR3 DNA: TGTGCCAGCAGCCAGGCTAGATCTGGAAACACCATATATTTT; CDR3 protein: CASSQARSGNTIYF; D gene: .; clone size: .; J gene: TRBJ1-3; V gene: TRBV7-9
CDR3 DNA: TGTGCCAGTAGTATATTGCGGAACACTGAAGCTTTCTTT; CDR3 protein: CASSILRNTEAFF; D gene: .; clone size: once; J gene: TRBJ1-1; V gene: TRBV19
CDR3 DNA: TGTGCCAGCAGCTTACGTGTCGCTAGCGGGAGTTTGGATACGCAGTATTTT; CDR3 protein: CASSLRVASGSLDTQYF; D gene: TRBD2; clone size: .; J gene: TRBJ2-3; V gene: TRBV7-9
CDR3 DNA: TGCAGTGCTAGTTATCCAACCACCGAAAACTTT; CDR3 protein: CSASYPTTENF; D gene: .; clone size: .; J gene: TRBJ1-6; V gene: TRBV20-1
CDR3 DNA: TGTGCCAGCAGCTTGAATTTGGGGAGCCAAGAGACCCAGTACTTC; CDR3 protein: CASSLNLGSQETQYF; D gene: .; clone size: .; J gene: TRBJ2-5; V gene: TRBV5-4
CDR3 DNA: TGTGCCAGTACCCGGGACAGGGAGGGAGGCTACACCTTC; CDR3 protein: CASTRDREGGYTF; D gene: TRBD1; clone size: .; J gene: TRBJ1-2; V gene: TRBV19
CDR3 DNA: TGTGCCAGCAGCTTAGCGTTGACAGGGCCCTACAATGAGCAGTTCTTC; CDR3 protein: CASSLALTGPYNEQFF; D gene: TRBD1; clone size: .; J gene: TRBJ2-1; V gene: TRBV7-9
CDR3 DNA: TGTGCCAGCTCACCCCGGCCAGCCGGAGGCTACACCTTC; CDR3 protein: CASSPRPAGGYTF; D gene: .; clone size: .; J gene: TRBJ1-2; V gene: TRBV18
CDR3 DNA: TGCGCCAGCAGCTTGGCCGCTGACAGTGAATCCGAGCAGTACTTC; CDR3 protein: CASSLAADSESEQYF; D gene: .; clone size: .; J gene: TRBJ2-7; V gene: TRBV5-1
CDR3 DNA: TGTGCCAGCAGCTTAAGTGGGACGGCTAGGTCAGATGGCTACACCTTC; CDR3 protein: CASSLSGTARSDGYTF; D gene: .; clone size: .; J gene: TRBJ1-2; V gene: TRBV5-6
CDR3 DNA: TGTGCCAGTAGTATCTCATTTACCTACGAGCAGTACTTC; CDR3 protein: CASSISFTYEQYF; D gene: .; clone size: .; J gene: TRBJ2-7; V gene: TRBV19
CDR3 DNA: TGCGCCAGCAGCCAAGTCGTAAATCGGCAGCTTAACACTGAAGCTTTCTTT; CDR3 protein: CASSQVVNRQLNTEAFF; D gene: .; clone size: once; J gene: TRBJ1-1; V gene: TRBV4-1
CDR3 DNA: TGTGCCAGCTCACCTACAGGGATAGAGACCCAGTACTTC; CDR3 protein: CASSPTGIETQYF; D gene: .; clone size: once; J gene: TRBJ2-5; V gene: TRBV18
CDR3 DNA: TGTGCCAGCAGTTTACTCCAGAACACTGAAGCTTTCTTT; CDR3 protein: CASSLLQNTEAFF; D gene: .; clone size: .; J gene: TRBJ1-1; V gene: TRBV28